This T cell receptor beta chain was sequenced in a study of cytomegalovirus exposure and HLA in healthy donors. Overall study context: It was reported in a later analysis that the 90 to 150 validation repertoires used the same platform as the approximately 600 first-cohort repertoires. General study findings and limits: The study labeled 180 or so TCR beta chains cytomegalovirus-associated. Generally TCR sequences proved uncommon, though certain public TCRs appeared in numerous donors.

The donors were members of the validation cohort comprising about 120 subjects, separate from the roughly 640-subject first cohort. The V end was cut by 2 bases, the J end by 2 bases, with 11 bases between. Germline assignment: CDR1 MDHEN and CDR2 SYDVKM. The CDR3 extends over 15 amino acids. A note on this clone: Its target is not known.

Profiled with immunoSEQ multiplex PCR; TCRdb holds only in-frame clones, not every one. Here the sample spans approximately 110,000 clones, about 90% being singletons. This chain uses TRBV28 with TRBJ2-3, with a weak D call TRBD1 (6 bases). Material for sequencing was PBMCs. The TCR sequence derives from a woman younger than 30 in good health and CMV-seronegative. The CDR3 region has the DNA TGTGCCAGCAGTTTACAGGGGATTTTCACAGATACGCAGTATTTT. This encodes CASSLQGIFTDTQYF.